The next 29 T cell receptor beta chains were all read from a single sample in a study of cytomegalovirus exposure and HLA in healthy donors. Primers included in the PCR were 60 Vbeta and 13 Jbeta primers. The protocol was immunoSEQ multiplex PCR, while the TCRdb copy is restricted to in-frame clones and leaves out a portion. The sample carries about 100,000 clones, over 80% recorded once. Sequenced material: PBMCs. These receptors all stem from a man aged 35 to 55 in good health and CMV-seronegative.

The CDR3 DNA reads TGTGCCAGTAGTATAGGGACAGGGGGAACTCAGCCCCAGCATTTT. This codes for CASSIGTGGTQPQHF. V and J are TRBV19 and TRBJ1-5; 10 positions agree with TRBD1. The ends lost 1 base at V and 6 bases at J; junction bases unmatched: 3. There are 15 residues in the CDR3. CDR1 LNHDA and CDR2 SQIVND come from the germline V gene (reference sequence).

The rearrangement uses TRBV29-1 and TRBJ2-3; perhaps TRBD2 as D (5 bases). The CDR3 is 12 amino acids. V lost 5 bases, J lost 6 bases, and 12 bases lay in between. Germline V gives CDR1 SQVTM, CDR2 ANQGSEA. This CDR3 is CSVPAVRDTQYF. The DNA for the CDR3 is TGCAGCGTTCCAGCGGTGCGGGATACGCAGTATTTT.

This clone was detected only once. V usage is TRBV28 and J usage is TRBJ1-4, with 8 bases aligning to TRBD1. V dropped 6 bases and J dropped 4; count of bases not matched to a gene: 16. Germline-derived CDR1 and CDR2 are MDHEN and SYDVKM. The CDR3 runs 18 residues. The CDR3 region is CASRLLRTGRGRNEKLFF. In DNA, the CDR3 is TGTGCCAGCAGGTTGTTGCGGACAGGGCGAGGTCGTAATGAAAAACTGTTTTTT. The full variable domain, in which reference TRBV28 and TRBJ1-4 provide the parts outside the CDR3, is DVKVTQSSRYLVKRTGEKVFLECVQDMDHENMFWYRQDPGLGLRLIYFSYDVKMKEKGDIPEGYSVSREKKERFSLILESASTNQTSMYLCASRLLRTGRGRNEKLFFGSGTQLSVL.

CDR3: CASSPLWTLPRAEGNTIYF. The CDR3 DNA follows: TGTGCCAGTAGTCCCCTGTGGACACTTCCTCGGGCGGAGGGAAACACCATATATTTT. J is TRBJ1-3 and V is TRBV19; D might be TRBD1 (5 bases). Germline V gene data show CDR1 as LNHDA and CDR2 as SQIVND (reference sequence). The CDR3 contains 19 residues. The V end lost 5 bases, the J end lost 4 bases, and 27 bases lay between the germline ends.

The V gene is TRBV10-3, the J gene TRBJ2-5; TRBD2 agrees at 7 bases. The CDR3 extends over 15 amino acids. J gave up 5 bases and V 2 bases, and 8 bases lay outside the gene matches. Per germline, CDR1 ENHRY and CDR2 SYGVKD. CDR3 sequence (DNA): TGTGCCATCAGTGAGGGGACGGGGGAGGGGGAGACCCAGTACTTC. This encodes CAISEGTGEGETQYF.

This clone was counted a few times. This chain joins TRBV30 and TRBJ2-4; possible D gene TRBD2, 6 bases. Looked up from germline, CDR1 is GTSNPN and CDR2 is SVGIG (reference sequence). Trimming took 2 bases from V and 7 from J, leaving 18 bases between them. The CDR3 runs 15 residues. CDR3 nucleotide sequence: TGTGCCTGGAGTCGCGGGACTCCTTACGGGAACATTCAGTACTTC. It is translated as CAWSRGTPYGNIQYF.

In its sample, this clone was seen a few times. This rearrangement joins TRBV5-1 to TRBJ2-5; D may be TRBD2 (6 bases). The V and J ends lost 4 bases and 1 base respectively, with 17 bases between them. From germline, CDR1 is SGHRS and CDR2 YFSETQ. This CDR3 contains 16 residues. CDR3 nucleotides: TGCGCCAGCAGCCTCGGGAGTATAAGGGGCCAAGAGACCCAGTACTTC. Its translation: CASSLGSIRGQETQYF.

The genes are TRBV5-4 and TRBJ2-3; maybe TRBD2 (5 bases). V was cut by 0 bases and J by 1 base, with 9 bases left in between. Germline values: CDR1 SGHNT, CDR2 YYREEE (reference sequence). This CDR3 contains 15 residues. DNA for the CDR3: TGTGCCAGCAGCTTGGCTGGAGCGGGCACAGATACGCAGTATTTT. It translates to CASSLAGAGTDTQYF. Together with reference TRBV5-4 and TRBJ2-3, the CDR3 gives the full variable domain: ETGVTQSPTHLIKTRGQQVTLRCSSQSGHNTVSWYQQALGQGPQFIFQYYREEENGRGNFPPRFSGLQFPNYSSELNVNALELDDSALYLCASSLAGAGTDTQYFGPGTRLTVL.

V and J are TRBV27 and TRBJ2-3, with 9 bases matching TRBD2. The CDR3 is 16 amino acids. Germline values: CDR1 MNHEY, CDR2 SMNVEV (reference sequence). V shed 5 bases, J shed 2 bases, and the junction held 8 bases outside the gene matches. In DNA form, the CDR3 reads TGTGCCAGCAGTCCCTTAGCGGGGGCCCCCACAGATACGCAGTATTTT. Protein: CASSPLAGAPTDTQYF.

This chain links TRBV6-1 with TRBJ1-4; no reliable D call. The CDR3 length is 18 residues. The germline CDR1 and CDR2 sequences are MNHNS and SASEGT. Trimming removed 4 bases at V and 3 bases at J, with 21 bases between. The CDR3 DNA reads TGTGCCAGCAGTGTAATCCATGGGGAGTCAAATCCTAATGAAAAACTGTTTTTT. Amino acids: CASSVIHGESNPNEKLFF.

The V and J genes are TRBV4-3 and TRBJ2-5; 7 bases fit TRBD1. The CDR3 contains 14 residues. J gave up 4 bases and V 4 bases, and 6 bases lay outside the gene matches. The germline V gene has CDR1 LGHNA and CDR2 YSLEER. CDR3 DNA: TGCGCCAGCAGCCGAGGGGGCGCGGGAGAGACCCAGTACTTC. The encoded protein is CASSRGGAGETQYF.

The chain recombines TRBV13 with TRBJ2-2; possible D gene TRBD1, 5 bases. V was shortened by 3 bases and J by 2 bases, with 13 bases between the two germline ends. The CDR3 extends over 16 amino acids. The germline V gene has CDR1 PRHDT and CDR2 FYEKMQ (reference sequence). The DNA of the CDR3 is TGTGCCAGCAGCTTCCTCGTACAGGAAAACACCGGGGAGCTGTTTTTT. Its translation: CASSFLVQENTGELFF.

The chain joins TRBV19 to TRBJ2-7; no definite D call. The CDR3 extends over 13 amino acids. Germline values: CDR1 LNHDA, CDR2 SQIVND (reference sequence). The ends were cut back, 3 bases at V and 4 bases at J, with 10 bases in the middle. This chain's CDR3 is CASSMGLFYEQYF. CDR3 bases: TGTGCCAGTAGTATGGGCCTTTTTTACGAGCAGTACTTC. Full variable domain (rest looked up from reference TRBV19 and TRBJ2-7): DGGITQSPKYLFRKEGQNVTLSCEQNLNHDAMYWYRQDPGQGLRLIYYSQIVNDFQKGDIAEGYSVSREKKESFPLTVTSAQKNPTAFYLCASSMGLFYEQYFGPGTRLTVT.

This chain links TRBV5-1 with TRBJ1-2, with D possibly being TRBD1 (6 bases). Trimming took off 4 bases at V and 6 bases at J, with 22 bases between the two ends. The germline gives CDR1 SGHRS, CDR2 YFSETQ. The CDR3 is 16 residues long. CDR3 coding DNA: TGCGCCAGCAGCCCGGACCCCCAGGGGCCAAGGAATGGCTACACCTTC. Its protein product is CASSPDPQGPRNGYTF.

CDR3 region: CASRSRDRGGDTQYF. Written as DNA, the CDR3 is TGTGCCAGCAGATCTAGGGACAGGGGTGGTGATACGCAGTATTTT. The chain combines TRBV13 with TRBJ2-3; 10 nucleotides align to TRBD1. The CDR3 is made up of 15 amino acids. The trim removed 6 bases at V and 6 bases at J, leaving 9 bases unmatched. Germline V gives CDR1 PRHDT, CDR2 FYEKMQ (reference sequence).

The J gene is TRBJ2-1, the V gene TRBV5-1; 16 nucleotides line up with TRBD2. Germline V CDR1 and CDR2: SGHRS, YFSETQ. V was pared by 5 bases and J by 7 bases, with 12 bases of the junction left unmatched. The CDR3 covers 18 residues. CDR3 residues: CASRPGLAGGRGKNEQFF. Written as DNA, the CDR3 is TGCGCCAGCAGACCGGGACTAGCGGGGGGGCGGGGGAAAAATGAGCAGTTCTTC.

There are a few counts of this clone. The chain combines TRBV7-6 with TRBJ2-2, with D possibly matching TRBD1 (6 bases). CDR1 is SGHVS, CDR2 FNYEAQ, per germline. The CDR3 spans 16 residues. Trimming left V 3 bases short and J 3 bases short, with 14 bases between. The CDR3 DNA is TGTGCCAGCAGCTTGGAAGGGGGTTCGCACACCGGGGAGCTGTTTTTT. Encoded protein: CASSLEGGSHTGELFF.

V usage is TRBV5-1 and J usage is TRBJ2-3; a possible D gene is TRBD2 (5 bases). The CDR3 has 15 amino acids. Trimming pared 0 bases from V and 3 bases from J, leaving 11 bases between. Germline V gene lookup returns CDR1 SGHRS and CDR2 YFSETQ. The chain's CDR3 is CASSLAGAETDTQYF. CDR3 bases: TGCGCCAGCAGCTTGGCCGGAGCGGAGACAGATACGCAGTATTTT. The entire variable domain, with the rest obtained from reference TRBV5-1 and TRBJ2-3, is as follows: KAGVTQTPRYLIKTRGQQVTLSCSPISGHRSVSWYQQTPGQGLQFLFEYFSETQRNKGNFPGRFSGRQFSNSRSEMNVSTLELGDSALYLCASSLAGAETDTQYFGPGTRLTVL.

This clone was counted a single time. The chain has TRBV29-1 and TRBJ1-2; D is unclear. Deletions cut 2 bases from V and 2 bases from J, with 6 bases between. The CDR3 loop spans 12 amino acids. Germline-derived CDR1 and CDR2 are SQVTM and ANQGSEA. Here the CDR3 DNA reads TGCAGCGTTGAAACGAGCAACTATGGCTACACCTTC. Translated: CSVETSNYGYTF.

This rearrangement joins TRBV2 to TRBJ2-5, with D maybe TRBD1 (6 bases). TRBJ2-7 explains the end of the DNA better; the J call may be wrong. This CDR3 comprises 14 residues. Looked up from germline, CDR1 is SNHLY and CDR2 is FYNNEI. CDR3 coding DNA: TGTGCCAGCAGTCCCAGGACAGTAGGCTACGAGCAGTACTTC. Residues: CASSPRTVGYEQYF.

The CDR3: CASSLLFSTDTQYF. The CDR3 nucleotides read TGTGCCAGCAGCTTACTCTTTAGCACAGATACGCAGTATTTT. The V call is TRBV7-9, the J call TRBJ2-3; D is unresolved. V lost 2 bases to trimming and J lost 0 bases, with 6 bases between them. Germline values: CDR1 SEHNR, CDR2 FQNEAQ (reference sequence). CDR3 length: 14 amino acids.

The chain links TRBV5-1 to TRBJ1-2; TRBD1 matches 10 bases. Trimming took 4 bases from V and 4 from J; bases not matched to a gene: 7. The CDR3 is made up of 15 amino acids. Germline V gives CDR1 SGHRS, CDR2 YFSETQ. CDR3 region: CASSPGGTGVYGYTF. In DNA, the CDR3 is TGCGCCAGCAGCCCGGGCGGGACAGGGGTCTATGGCTACACCTTC.

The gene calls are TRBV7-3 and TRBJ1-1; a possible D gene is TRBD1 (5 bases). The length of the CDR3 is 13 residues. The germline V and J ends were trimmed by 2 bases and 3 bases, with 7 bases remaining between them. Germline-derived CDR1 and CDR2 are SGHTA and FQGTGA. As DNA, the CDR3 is TGTGCCAGCAGCTTATTCAGGGACACTGAAGCTTTCTTT. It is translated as CASSLFRDTEAFF.

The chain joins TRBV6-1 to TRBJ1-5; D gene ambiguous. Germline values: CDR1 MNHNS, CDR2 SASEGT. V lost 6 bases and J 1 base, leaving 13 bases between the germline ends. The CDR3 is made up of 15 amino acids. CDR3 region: CASRNLYGSNQPQHF. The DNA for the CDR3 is TGTGCCAGCAGGAATTTATATGGCAGCAATCAGCCCCAGCATTTT.

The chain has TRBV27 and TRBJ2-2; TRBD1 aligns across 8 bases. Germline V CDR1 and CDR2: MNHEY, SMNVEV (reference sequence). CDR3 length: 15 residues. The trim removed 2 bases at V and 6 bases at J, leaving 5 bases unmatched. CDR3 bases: TGTGCCAGCAGTTTAGGGTACAGGGGGGCCGGGGAGCTGTTTTTT. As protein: CASSLGYRGAGELFF.

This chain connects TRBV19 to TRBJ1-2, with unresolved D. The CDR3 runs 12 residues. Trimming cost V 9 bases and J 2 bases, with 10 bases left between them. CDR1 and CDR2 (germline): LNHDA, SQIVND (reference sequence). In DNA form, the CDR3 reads TGTGCCAGCTCGACACAGAACTATGGCTACACCTTC. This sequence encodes CASSTQNYGYTF.

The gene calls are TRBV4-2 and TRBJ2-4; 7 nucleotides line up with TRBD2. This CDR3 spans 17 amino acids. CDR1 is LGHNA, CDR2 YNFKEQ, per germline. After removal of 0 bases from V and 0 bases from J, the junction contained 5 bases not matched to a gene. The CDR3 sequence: CASSQDPGGIAKNIQYF. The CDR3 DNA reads TGTGCCAGCAGCCAAGATCCGGGGGGTATAGCCAAAAACATTCAGTACTTC.

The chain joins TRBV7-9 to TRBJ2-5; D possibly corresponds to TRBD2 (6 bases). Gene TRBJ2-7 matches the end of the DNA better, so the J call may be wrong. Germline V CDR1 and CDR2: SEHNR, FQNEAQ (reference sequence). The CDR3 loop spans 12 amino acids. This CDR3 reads CAAGRGLGEQYF. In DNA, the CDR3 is TGTGCCGCGGGACGAGGACTGGGCGAGCAGTACTTC.

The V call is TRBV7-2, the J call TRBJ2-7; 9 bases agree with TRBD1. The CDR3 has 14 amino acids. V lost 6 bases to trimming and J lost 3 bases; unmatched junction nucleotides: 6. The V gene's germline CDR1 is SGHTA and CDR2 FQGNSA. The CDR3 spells CASSIGQGNYEQYF. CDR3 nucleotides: TGTGCCAGCAGTATTGGACAGGGGAACTACGAGCAGTACTTC. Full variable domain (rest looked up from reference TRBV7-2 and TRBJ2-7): GAGVSQSPSNKVTEKGKDVELRCDPISGHTALYWYRQSLGQGLEFLIYFQGNSAPDKSGLPSDRFSAERTGGSVSTLTIQRTQQEDSAVYLCASSIGQGNYEQYFGPGTRLTVT.